These T cell receptor beta chains were read from a single sample in a study of T-cell reconstitution after alpha-beta-depleted transplantation in children. TCRdb re-derived calls from the PCR reads in MiXCR, one entry per CDR3 protein. The table has 700,000 to 850,000 distinct CDR3 sequences, roughly 16% seen once. The sequencing here drew on PBMCs, mostly from graft donor cells, taken 360 days after TCRalphabeta/CD19-depleted stem cell transplant. The receptor set was obtained from a male patient younger than 18 who had a stem cell transplant for acute lymphoblastic leukemia, so the T cells may come from the graft donor. Both conserved end residues are part of each CDR3. A D gene is named only where the DNA matches it firmly. Part of the rows lack a size; the others show once, few, many or a class for expanded clones.

V	J	size	D	DNA	CDR3
TRBV20-1	TRBJ2-5	many	-	TGCAGTGCTAGAGATGGATTGGAGACCCAGTACTTC	CSARDGLETQYF
TRBV15	TRBJ1-2	few	-	TGTGCCACCAGCAGGGGACTCGACTATGGCTACACCTTC	CATSRGLDYGYTF
TRBV28	TRBJ1-2	few	TRBD1	TGTGCCAGCAGTTTCTTAGGGGGCGCGGTCTATGGCTACACCTTC	CASSFLGGAVYGYTF
TRBV9	TRBJ2-5	-	TRBD2	TGTGCCAGCAGCCTAAAGAAGGGACTAGCGTACCAAGAGACCCAGTACTTC	CASSLKKGLAYQETQYF
TRBV6-1	TRBJ1-3	-	-	TGTGCCAGCAGCAGTAGACGTTTCGGAGGAAACACCATATATTTT	CASSSRRFGGNTIYF
TRBV20-1	TRBJ2-3	-	TRBD2	TGCAGTGCAACCGGGACTAGCGGGATTGTATCAGATACGCAGTATTTT	CSATGTSGIVSDTQYF
TRBV7-9	TRBJ1-2	few	TRBD1	TGTGCCAGCAGCGTCATACAGGGGGATCGGGGCTACACCTTC	CASSVIQGDRGYTF
TRBV11-3	TRBJ2-3	-	TRBD2	TGTGCCAGCAGCTTGAATAGCGGGAGAGGGGATACGCAGTATTTT	CASSLNSGRGDTQYF
TRBV7-8	TRBJ2-1	few	TRBD2	TGTGCCAGCAGCTTAGAAGGCGGGAGGGCCGAGCAGTTCTTC	CASSLEGGRAEQFF
TRBV11-1	TRBJ2-5	few	-	TGTGCCAGCAGCTTGCAGGACCTAGCGATCCAAGAGACCCAGTACTTC	CASSLQDLAIQETQYF
TRBV11-2	TRBJ2-1	few	-	TGTGCCAGCAGCCCTCAGCAGGAGCAGTTCTTC	CASSPQQEQFF
TRBV3-1	TRBJ2-3	once	TRBD2	TGTACCAGCAGCCTTTACAGTTGGGAGCGGGAGGACCAGGGAGATACGCAGTATTTT	CTSSLYSWEREDQGDTQYF
TRBV20-1	TRBJ2-1	-	TRBD2	TGCAGTGCTCGACCTAGCGGGAGGTTCTACAATGAGCAGTTCTTC	CSARPSGRFYNEQFF
TRBV7-3	TRBJ2-2	-	-	TGTGCCAGCAGCTTAGACCAGCTCACCGGGGAGCTGTTTTTT	CASSLDQLTGELFF
TRBV5-1	TRBJ2-7	-	-	TGCGCCAGCAGCGTCGGACATACTTGGGAGCAGTACTTC	CASSVGHTWEQYF
TRBV6-2/TRBV6-3	TRBJ1-1	-	-	TGTGCCAGCAGTCCCCGTAGGGGGTTGAGCACTGAAGCTTTCTTT	CASSPRRGLSTEAFF
TRBV12-3/TRBV12-4	TRBJ1-3	many	-	TGTGCCAGCAGCCTCCGCTCTGGAAACACCATATATTTT	CASSLRSGNTIYF
TRBV7-9	TRBJ2-1	many	-	TGTGCCAGCAACAACCTCGGCCTACTTTACAATGAGCAGTTCTTC	CASNNLGLLYNEQFF
TRBV5-8	TRBJ2-4	few	-	TGTGCCAGCAGCTCAGGTCTAATAGCCAAAAACATTCAGTACTTC	CASSSGLIAKNIQYF
TRBV6-8	TRBJ2-1	-	TRBD2	TGTGCCAGCAGTTACTCGTTAGGGACGGGAGGGCCTATCATTGAGCAGTTCTTC	CASSYSLGTGGPIIEQFF
TRBV11-2	TRBJ2-7	few	-	TGTGCCAGCAGGGGACGGGGGAAGCAGTACTTC	CASRGRGKQYF
TRBV5-1	TRBJ2-3	-	-	TGCGCCAGCAGCTCCGACTTGCATGATACGCAGTATTTT	CASSSDLHDTQYF
TRBV24-1	TRBJ2-6	-	TRBD1	TGTGCCACCAGTGATTTACTACAGGGGGCCCTGACTTTC	CATSDLLQGALTF
TRBV11-2	TRBJ2-5	-	-	TGTGCCAGCAGCGACCTTTTAGAGACCCAGTACTTC	CASSDLLETQYF